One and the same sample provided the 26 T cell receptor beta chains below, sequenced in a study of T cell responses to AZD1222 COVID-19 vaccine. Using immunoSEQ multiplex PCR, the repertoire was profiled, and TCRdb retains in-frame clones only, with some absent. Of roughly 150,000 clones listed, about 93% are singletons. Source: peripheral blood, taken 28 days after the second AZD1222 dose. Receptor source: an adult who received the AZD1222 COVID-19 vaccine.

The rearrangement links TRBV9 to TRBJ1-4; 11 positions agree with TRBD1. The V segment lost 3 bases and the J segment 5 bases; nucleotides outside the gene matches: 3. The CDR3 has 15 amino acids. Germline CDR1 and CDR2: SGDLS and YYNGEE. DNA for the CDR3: TGTGCCAGCAGCGCGTGGGACAGGGGGAATGAAAAACTGTTTTTT. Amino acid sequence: CASSAWDRGNEKLFF.

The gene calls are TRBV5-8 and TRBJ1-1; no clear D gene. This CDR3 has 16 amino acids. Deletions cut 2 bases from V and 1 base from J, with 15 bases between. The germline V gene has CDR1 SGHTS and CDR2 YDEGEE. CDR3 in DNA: TGTGCCAGCAGCTTCTTGAAGGTCCGAGGGAACACTGAAGCTTTCTTT. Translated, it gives CASSFLKVRGNTEAFF.

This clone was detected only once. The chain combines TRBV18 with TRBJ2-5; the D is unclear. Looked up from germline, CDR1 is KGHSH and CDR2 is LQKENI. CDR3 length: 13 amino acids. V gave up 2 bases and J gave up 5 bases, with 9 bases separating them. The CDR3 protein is CASSPGDLETQYF. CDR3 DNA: TGTGCCAGCTCACCAGGGGATCTGGAGACCCAGTACTTC.

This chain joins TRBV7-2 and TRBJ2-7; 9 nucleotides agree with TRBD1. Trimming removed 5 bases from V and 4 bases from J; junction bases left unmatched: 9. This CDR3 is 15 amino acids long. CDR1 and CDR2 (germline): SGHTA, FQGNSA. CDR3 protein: CASSPHGTGIYEQYF. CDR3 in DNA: TGTGCCAGCAGCCCCCATGGGACAGGGATATACGAGCAGTACTTC. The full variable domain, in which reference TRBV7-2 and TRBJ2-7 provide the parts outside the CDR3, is GAGVSQSPSNKVTEKGKDVELRCDPISGHTALYWYRQSLGQGLEFLIYFQGNSAPDKSGLPSDRFSAERTGGSVSTLTIQRTQQEDSAVYLCASSPHGTGIYEQYFGPGTRLTVT.

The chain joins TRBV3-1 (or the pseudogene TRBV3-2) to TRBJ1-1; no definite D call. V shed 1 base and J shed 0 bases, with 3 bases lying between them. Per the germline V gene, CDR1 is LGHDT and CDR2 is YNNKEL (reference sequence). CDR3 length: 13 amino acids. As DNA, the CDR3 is TGTGCCAGCAGCCAAGGCCTGAACACTGAAGCTTTCTTT. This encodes CASSQGLNTEAFF.

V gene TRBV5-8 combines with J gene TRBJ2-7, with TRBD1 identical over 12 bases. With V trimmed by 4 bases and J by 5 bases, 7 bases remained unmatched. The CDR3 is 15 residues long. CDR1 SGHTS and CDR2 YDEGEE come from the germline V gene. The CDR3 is CASSLGDRGRHEQYF. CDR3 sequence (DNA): TGTGCCAGCAGCCTGGGGGACAGGGGGCGTCACGAGCAGTACTTC.

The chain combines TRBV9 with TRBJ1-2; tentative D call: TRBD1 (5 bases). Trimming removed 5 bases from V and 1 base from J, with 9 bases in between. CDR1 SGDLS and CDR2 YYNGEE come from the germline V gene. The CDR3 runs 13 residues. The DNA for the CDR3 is TGTGCCAGCAGGTTTGACAGTAACTATGGCTACACCTTC. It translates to CASRFDSNYGYTF.

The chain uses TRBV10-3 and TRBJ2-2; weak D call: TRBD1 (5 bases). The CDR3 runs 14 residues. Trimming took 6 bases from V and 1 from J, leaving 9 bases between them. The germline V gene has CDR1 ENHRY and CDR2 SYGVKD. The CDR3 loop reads CAIRDTGNTGELFF. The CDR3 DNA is TGTGCCATCAGAGATACAGGGAACACCGGGGAGCTGTTTTTT.

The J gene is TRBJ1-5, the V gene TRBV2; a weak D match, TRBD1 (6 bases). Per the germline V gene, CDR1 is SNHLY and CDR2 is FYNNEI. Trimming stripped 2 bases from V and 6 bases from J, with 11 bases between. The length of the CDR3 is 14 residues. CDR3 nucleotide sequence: TGTGCCAGCAGTGAACTAGGGGGGGGTCAGCCCCAGCATTTT. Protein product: CASSELGGGQPQHF.

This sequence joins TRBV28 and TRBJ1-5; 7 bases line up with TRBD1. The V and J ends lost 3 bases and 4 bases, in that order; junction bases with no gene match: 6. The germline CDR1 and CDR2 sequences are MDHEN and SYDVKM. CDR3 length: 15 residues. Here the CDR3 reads CASSFPGQLNQPQHF. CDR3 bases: TGTGCCAGCAGTTTTCCGGGACAGTTGAATCAGCCCCAGCATTTT.

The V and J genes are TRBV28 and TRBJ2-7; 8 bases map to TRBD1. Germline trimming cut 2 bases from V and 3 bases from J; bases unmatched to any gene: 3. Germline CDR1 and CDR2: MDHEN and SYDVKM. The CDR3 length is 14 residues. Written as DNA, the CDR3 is TGTGCCAGCAGTTTAGCCAGGGGGCACTACGAGCAGTACTTC. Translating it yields CASSLARGHYEQYF.

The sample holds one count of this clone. The CDR3 region is CASSVSGLGWTGELFF. The CDR3 bases are TGTGCCAGCAGCGTATCAGGACTAGGGTGGACCGGGGAGCTGTTTTTT. This chain joins TRBV9 and TRBJ2-2; 7 bases are shared with TRBD2. V shed 1 base and J 5 bases; nucleotides not matched to a gene: 8. Germline V gene sequence: CDR1 SGDLS, CDR2 YYNGEE. The CDR3 is made up of 16 amino acids.

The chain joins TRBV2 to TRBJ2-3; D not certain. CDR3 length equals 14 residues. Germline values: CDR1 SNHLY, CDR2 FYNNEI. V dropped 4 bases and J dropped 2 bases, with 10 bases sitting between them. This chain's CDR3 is CASSVVTYTDTQYF. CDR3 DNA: TGTGCCAGCAGTGTTGTTACCTACACAGATACGCAGTATTTT.

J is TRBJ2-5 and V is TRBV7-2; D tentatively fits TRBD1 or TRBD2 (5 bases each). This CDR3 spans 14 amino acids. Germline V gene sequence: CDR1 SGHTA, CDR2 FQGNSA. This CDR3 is CAEALGDGQETQYF. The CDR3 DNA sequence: TGTGCAGAAGCCTTGGGGGACGGACAAGAGACCCAGTACTTC.

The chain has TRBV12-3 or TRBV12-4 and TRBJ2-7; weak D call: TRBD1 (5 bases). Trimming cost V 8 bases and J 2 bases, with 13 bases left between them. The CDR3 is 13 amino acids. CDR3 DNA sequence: TGTGCCAGCGGGTTACAGGACACCTACGAGCAGTACTTC. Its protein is CASGLQDTYEQYF.

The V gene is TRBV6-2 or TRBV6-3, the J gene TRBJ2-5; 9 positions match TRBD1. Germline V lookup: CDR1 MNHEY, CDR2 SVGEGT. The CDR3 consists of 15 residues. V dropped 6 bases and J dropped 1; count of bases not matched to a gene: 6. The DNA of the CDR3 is TGTGCCAGCAGCCCCACAGGGGGCCTCCAAGAGACCCAGTACTTC. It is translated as CASSPTGGLQETQYF.

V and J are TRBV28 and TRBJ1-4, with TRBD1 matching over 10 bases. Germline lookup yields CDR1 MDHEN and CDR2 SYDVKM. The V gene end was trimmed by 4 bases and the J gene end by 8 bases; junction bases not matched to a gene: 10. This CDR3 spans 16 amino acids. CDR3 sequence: CASSSPGTGVREKLFF. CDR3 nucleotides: TGTGCCAGCAGTTCCCCCGGGACAGGGGTTCGGGAAAAACTGTTTTTT.

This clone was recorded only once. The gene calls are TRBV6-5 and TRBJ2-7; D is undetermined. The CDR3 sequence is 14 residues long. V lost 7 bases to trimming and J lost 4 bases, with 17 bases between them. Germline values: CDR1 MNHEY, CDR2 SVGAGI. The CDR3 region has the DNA TGTGCCAGCAACCCCCGTGGTGCTGGGTACGAGCAGTACTTC. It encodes CASNPRGAGYEQYF.

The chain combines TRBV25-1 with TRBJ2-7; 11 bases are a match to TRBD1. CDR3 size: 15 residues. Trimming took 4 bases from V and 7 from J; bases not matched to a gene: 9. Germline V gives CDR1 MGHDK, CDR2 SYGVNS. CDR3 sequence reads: CASSAPDRGRDEQYF. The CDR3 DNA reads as TGTGCCAGCAGTGCCCCGGACAGGGGGCGCGATGAGCAGTACTTC.

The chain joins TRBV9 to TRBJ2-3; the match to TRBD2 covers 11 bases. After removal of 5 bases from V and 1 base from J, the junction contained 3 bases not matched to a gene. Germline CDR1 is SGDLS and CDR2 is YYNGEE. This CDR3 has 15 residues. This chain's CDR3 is CASRKLAGGTDTQYF. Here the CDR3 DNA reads TGTGCCAGCAGGAAACTAGCGGGGGGCACAGATACGCAGTATTTT.

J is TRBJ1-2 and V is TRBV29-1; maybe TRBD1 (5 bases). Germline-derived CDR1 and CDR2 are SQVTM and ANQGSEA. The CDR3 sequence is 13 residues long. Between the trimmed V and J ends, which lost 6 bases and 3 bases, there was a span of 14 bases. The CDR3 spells CSVGRDSDYGYTF. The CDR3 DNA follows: TGCAGCGTGGGTCGGGACTCGGACTATGGCTACACCTTC.

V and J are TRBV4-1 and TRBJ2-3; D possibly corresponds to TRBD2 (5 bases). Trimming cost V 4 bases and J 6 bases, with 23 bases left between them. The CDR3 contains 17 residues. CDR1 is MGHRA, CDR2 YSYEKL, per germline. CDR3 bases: TGCGCCAGCAGCCCCGGCTCCTGGCTAGCTCAGGCCGATACGCAGTATTTT. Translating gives CASSPGSWLAQADTQYF.

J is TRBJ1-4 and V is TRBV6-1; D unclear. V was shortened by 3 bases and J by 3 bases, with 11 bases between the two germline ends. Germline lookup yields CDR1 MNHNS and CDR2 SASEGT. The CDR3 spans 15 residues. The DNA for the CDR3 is TGTGCCAGCAGTGATCTGGGAGCGTCTAATGAAAAACTGTTTTTT. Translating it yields CASSDLGASNEKLFF.

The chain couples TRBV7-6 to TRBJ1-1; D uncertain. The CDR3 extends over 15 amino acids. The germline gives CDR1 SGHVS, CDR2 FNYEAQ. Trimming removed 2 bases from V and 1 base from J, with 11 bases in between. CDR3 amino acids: CASSLKGAPNTEAFF. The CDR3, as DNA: TGTGCCAGCAGCTTAAAGGGAGCCCCGAACACTGAAGCTTTCTTT.

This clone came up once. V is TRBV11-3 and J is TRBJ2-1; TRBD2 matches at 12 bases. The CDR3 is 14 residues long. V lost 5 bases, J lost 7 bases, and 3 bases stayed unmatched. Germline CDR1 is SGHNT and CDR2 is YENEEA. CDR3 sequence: CASSPGLAGNEQFF. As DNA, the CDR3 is TGTGCCAGCAGCCCCGGACTAGCGGGGAATGAGCAGTTCTTC.

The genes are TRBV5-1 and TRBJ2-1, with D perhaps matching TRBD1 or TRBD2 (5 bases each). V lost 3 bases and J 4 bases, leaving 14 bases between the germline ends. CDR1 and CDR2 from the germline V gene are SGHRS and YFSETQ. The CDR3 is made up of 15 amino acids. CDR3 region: CASSSRDDSYNEQFF. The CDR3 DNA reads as TGCGCCAGCAGCTCCCGGGACGATTCTTACAATGAGCAGTTCTTC.